This is a list of T cell receptor beta chains from one sample in a study of T cell changes during pregnancy in multiple sclerosis. Data came from immunoSEQ multiplex PCR; TCRdb stores just in-frame clones and leaves some out. This table holds tens of thousands of clones, 90% to 95% found once. The sample was peripheral blood, taken after pregnancy. These TCRs come from a female donor in good health, enrolled as a control in a pregnancy study. Each CDR3 is given with its conserved first and last residue. D genes are given only for firm matches. Not all rows give a size; the values are once, few, many and, for expanded clones, a class.

TRBJ2-7,once,-,TRBV30,CACPRGNEQYF,TGTGCCTGCCCTAGGGGTAACGAGCAGTACTTC
TRBJ2-3,-,TRBD2,TRBV4-3,CASSQDRPSGTSGGAGDTQYF,TGCGCCAGCAGCCAAGATAGGCCATCCGGGACTAGCGGGGGGGCCGGGGATACGCAGTATTTT
TRBJ1-6,-,-,TRBV28,CASMGVRGSPLHF,TGTGCCAGCATGGGCGTCCGTGGGTCACCCCTCCACTTT
TRBJ1-4,-,-,TRBV25-1,CASSGGWSAGMGEKLFF,TGTGCCAGCAGTGGAGGTTGGTCAGCAGGGATGGGAGAAAAACTGTTTTTT
TRBJ1-1,-,TRBD1,TRBV19,CASSLDRRWAFF,TGTGCCAGTAGTCTGGACAGGCGTTGGGCTTTCTTT
TRBJ2-5,-,-,TRBV9,CASSVSGGAQETQYF,TGTGCCAGCAGCGTTTCTGGGGGGGCACAAGAGACCCAGTACTTC
TRBJ2-1,-,-,TRBV10-3,CAISEALGGGASYNEQFF,TGTGCCATCAGTGAGGCCCTCGGAGGGGGGGCATCCTACAATGAGCAGTTCTTC
TRBJ1-1,-,-,TRBV19,CASSIVYSGPEAFF,TGTGCCAGTAGTATAGTTTACAGCGGGCCTGAAGCTTTCTTT
TRBJ1-5,-,TRBD1,TRBV4-3,CASSQDIGTGWRGSQHF,TGCGCCAGCAGCCAAGATATTGGGACAGGGTGGAGGGGGTCCCAGCATTTT
TRBJ1-2,once,TRBD1,TRBV6-6,CASSPDRVSTYGYTF,TGTGCCAGCAGCCCGGACAGGGTGTCTACCTATGGCTACACCTTC
TRBJ2-6,-,-,TRBV27,CASSRSSGANVLTF,TGTGCCAGCAGTCGGAGCTCTGGGGCCAACGTCCTGACTTTC
TRBJ1-2,-,-,TRBV7-9,CASSLGAGGGYTF,TGTGCCAGCAGCTTAGGAGCCGGGGGTGGCTACACCTTC
TRBJ2-5,-,TRBD1,TRBV13,CASSSDRAETQYF,TGTGCCAGCAGCTCCGACAGGGCGGAGACCCAGTACTTC
TRBJ1-2,once,-,TRBV2,CASSETAAANYGYTF,TGTGCCAGCAGTGAAACGGCGGCAGCTAACTATGGCTACACCTTC
TRBJ2-1,once,TRBD2,TRBV2,CASTLGTSHEQFF,TGTGCCAGCACCCTAGGGACTAGTCATGAGCAGTTCTTC
TRBJ1-3,-,-,TRBV30,CAWSVRRPSGNTIYF,TGTGCCTGGAGTGTACGCAGGCCGTCGGGAAACACCATATATTTT
TRBJ2-3,-,TRBD2,TRBV5-1,CASSLSGGASDTQYF,TGCGCCAGCAGCTTGAGCGGGGGGGCCTCAGATACGCAGTATTTT
TRBJ1-2,-,-,TRBV19,CASSIEIGGPGYTF,TGTGCCAGTAGTATAGAGATCGGGGGGCCCGGCTACACCTTC
TRBJ1-5,-,TRBD1,TRBV28,CASRYQGDQPQHF,TGTGCCAGCAGATACCAGGGGGATCAGCCCCAGCATTTT
TRBJ2-3,-,TRBD2,TRBV11-2,CASRRSGGADTQYF,TGTGCCAGCAGGCGAAGCGGGGGGGCAGATACGCAGTATTTT
TRBJ2-3,-,-,TRBV2,CASSEGLSLTDTQYF,TGTGCCAGCAGTGAAGGCCTGAGCCTCACAGATACGCAGTATTTT
TRBJ1-5,-,-,TRBV29-1,CSARGPGSNQPQHF,TGCAGCGCCAGAGGGCCGGGTAGCAATCAGCCCCAGCATTTT
TRBJ1-1,medium-sized,-,TRBV9,CASSQSGGAGTEAFF,TGTGCCAGCAGCCAAAGTGGAGGGGCGGGCACTGAAGCTTTCTTT
TRBJ1-1,-,-,TRBV19,CASSMAVKAFF,TGTGCCAGTTCCATGGCAGTGAAAGCTTTCTTT
TRBJ2-2,-,TRBD1,TRBV4-3,CASSQEGTAPNTGELFF,TGCGCCAGCAGCCAAGAGGGGACAGCGCCTAACACCGGGGAGCTGTTTTTT
TRBJ2-6,-,-,TRBV5-5,CASSQHAGNFHSGANVLTF,TGTGCCAGCAGCCAGCATGCGGGGAACTTCCACTCTGGGGCCAACGTCCTGACTTTC
TRBJ2-7,-,TRBD2,TRBV5-6,CASCLGGSPYEQYF,TGTGCCAGCTGCCTCGGGGGGAGCCCCTACGAGCAGTACTTC
TRBJ2-1,-,TRBD2,TRBV7-3,CASSLTGGALSYNEQFF,TGTGCCAGCAGCTTAACCGGGGGGGCCCTCTCCTACAATGAGCAGTTCTTC
TRBJ1-6,-,TRBD1,TRBV30,CAWSVGQGDLPLHF,TGTGCCTGGAGTGTAGGACAGGGGGATTTGCCCCTCCACTTT
TRBJ2-4,few,-,TRBV28,CASIGIEGIQYF,TGTGCCAGCATCGGGATCGAAGGCATTCAGTACTTC
TRBJ2-1,-,-,TRBV9,CASSVEGEEDEQFF,TGTGCCAGCAGCGTAGAAGGGGAGGAGGATGAGCAGTTCTTC
TRBJ2-2,-,TRBD1,TRBV5-4,CASSFGQAHTGELFF,TGTGCCAGCAGCTTCGGACAGGCTCACACCGGGGAGCTGTTTTTT
TRBJ1-5,-,-,TRBV4-1,CASSQAVRGDYSNQPQHF,TGCGCCAGCAGCCAAGCGGTTCGGGGGGACTATAGCAATCAGCCCCAGCATTTT
TRBJ2-3,-,TRBD2,TRBV9,CASSVASGGDTQYF,TGTGCCAGCAGCGTGGCTAGCGGGGGAGATACGCAGTATTTT
TRBJ1-2,-,-,TRBV7-7,CASTPRDGSVGYTF,TGTGCTAGCACCCCGCGGGACGGTTCGGTTGGCTACACCTTC
TRBJ1-4,-,-,TRBV4-2,CASSQETQGFPTNEKLFF,TGTGCCAGCAGCCAAGAAACCCAGGGTTTTCCAACTAATGAAAAACTGTTTTTT
TRBJ2-3,-,TRBD2,TRBV7-8,CASSRRRGAFTDTQYF,TGTGCCAGCAGCCGGAGGCGGGGGGCCTTCACAGATACGCAGTATTTT
TRBJ1-5,-,-,TRBV7-9,CASSITGQPQHF,TGTGCCAGCAGCATCACGGGTCAGCCCCAGCATTTT
TRBJ1-6,-,-,TRBV7-2,CASSPTWTGQYNSPLHF,TGTGCCAGCAGCCCAACCTGGACCGGACAGTATAATTCACCCCTCCACTTT
TRBJ2-3,-,-,TRBV5-1,CASSLVVGSTDTQYF,TGCGCCAGCAGCTTGGTAGTCGGTAGCACAGATACGCAGTATTTT
TRBJ1-1,-,-,TRBV7-3,CASSLFAQTEAFF,TGTGCCAGCAGCTTATTCGCCCAGACTGAAGCTTTCTTT
TRBJ1-2,-,-,TRBV5-1,CASSLAGRDYGYTF,TGCGCCAGCAGCTTAGCAGGGAGGGACTATGGCTACACCTTC
TRBJ1-5,-,TRBD1,TRBV7-2,CASNLIQGDQPQHF,TGTGCCAGCAACTTAATACAGGGGGATCAGCCCCAGCATTTT
TRBJ1-2,-,-,TRBV5-4,CASSVGQSNYGYTF,TGTGCCAGCAGCGTCGGACAGAGTAACTATGGCTACACCTTC
TRBJ1-2,-,TRBD1,TRBV27,CASSPDGTGGPSNYGYTF,TGTGCCAGCAGTCCGGACGGGACAGGGGGACCTTCTAACTATGGCTACACCTTC
TRBJ1-6,-,-,TRBV30,CAWRPSSYNSPLHF,TGTGCCTGGAGGCCGAGCTCCTATAATTCACCCCTCCACTTT
TRBJ1-4,-,-,TRBV9,CASSVGGGLNEKLFF,TGTGCCAGCAGCGTAGGGGGGGGGCTTAATGAAAAACTGTTTTTT
TRBJ1-5,-,-,TRBV4-3,CASSSGFQGTQPQHF,TGCGCCAGCAGCTCAGGATTTCAGGGAACTCAGCCCCAGCATTTT
TRBJ1-5,once,TRBD1,TRBV29-1,CSVGDRDQPQHF,TGCAGCGTTGGGGACAGGGATCAGCCCCAGCATTTT